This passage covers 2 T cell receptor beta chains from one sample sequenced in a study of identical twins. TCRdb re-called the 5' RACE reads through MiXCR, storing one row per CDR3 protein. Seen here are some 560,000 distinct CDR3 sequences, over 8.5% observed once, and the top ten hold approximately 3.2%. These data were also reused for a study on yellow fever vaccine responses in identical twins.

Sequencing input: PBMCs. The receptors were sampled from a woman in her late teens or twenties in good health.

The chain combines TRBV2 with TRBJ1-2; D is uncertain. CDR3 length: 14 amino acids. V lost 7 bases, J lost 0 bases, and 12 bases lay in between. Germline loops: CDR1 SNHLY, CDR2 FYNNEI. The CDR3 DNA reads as TGTGCCAGCACTCCGGCGGTAGCTAACTATGGCTACACCTTC. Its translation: CASTPAVANYGYTF.

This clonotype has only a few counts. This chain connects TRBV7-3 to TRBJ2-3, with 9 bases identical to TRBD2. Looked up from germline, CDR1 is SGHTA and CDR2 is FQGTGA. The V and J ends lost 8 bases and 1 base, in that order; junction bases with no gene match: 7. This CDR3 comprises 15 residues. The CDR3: CASLAGGGGTDTQYF. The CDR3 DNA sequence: TGTGCCAGCTTGGCGGGGGGGGGCGGCACAGATACGCAGTATTTT.